This T cell receptor beta chain is drawn from a study of human T cells and chemical hapten exposure. From the RACE reads, TCRdb called clonotypes with MiXCR, one entry per CDR3 protein. Counted here are a few hundred thousand distinct CDR3 sequences, over 6% occurring once; the ten biggest clones make up around 5.6%. In this sample, this clonotype turned up many times. Time point reported: patch test 2, 6 weeks after DPC sensitization. Indicated treatment: therapeutic diphenylcyclopropenone sensitization with weekly scalp DPC. V dropped 1 base and J dropped 6 bases, with 9 bases sitting between them. This CDR3 has 13 residues. CDR1 and CDR2 from the germline V gene are SGHNT and YYREEE (reference sequence).

This TCR came from a woman between 18 and 29 years old with alopecia areata. Some clones in this sample may be carry-over from other donors' samples. The source was whole blood, collected in connection with sensitization to the hapten diphenylcyclopropenone (DPC). This chain uses TRBV5-4 with TRBJ2-3; D could derive from TRBD1 or TRBD2 (5 bases each). The CDR3 region is CASSLPGPDTQYF. CDR3 bases: TGTGCCAGCAGCTTGCCGGGGCCTGATACGCAGTATTTT. Variable domain in full (rest from reference TRBV5-4 and TRBJ2-3): ETGVTQSPTHLIKTRGQQVTLRCSSQSGHNTVSWYQQALGQGPQFIFQYYREEENGRGNFPPRFSGLQFPNYSSELNVNALELDDSALYLCASSLPGPDTQYFGPGTRLTVL.